This T cell receptor beta chain was retrieved from a study of identical twins. In the case of this clonotype: Antigen: not known.

TCRdb reanalysed the 5' RACE reads using MiXCR and keeps one entry per CDR3 protein. The sample lists about 790,000 distinct CDR3 sequences; 15% to 20% were seen once. Study outcomes and limitations: Models underestimated TCR alpha sharing (out-of-frame) in monozygotic twins.

The data were also submitted as part of a second study, on T cells expressing NK-cell markers.

Sequencing used PBMCs. This receptor was taken from a woman aged 18-29 years in good health.

The CDR3 region is CASSFAVEQFF. The CDR3 DNA reads as TGTGCCAGCAGTTTTGCGGTTGAGCAGTTCTTC. The chain uses TRBV12-3 or TRBV12-4 and TRBJ2-1; D is unclear. V gave up 3 bases and J gave up 9 bases, with 6 bases separating them. The CDR3 is made up of 11 amino acids.